These 32 T cell receptor beta chains were sequenced from one sample in a study of OX40 agonist ivuxolimab in advanced cancers. Clones were read by immunoSEQ multiplex PCR, and TCRdb kept only the in-frame ones, dropping some. This table has 21,000 or so clones, more than 75% appearing once. The sequencing here drew on CD4+ or CD8+ T cells sorted from blood, taken in a trial of the OX40 agonist ivuxolimab. These TCRs come from an adult with an advanced solid tumor such as melanoma, head and neck, liver or kidney cancer.

In this sample, this clone turned up once. The gene calls are TRBV4-1 and TRBJ2-3; D ambiguous. V dropped 0 bases and J dropped 0 bases, with 16 bases sitting between them. Germline assignment: CDR1 MGHRA and CDR2 YSYEKL. The CDR3 covers 18 residues. The CDR3, as DNA: TGCGCCAGCAGCCAAGATCGATTAGGGTCAGGTAGCACAGATACGCAGTATTTT. Translating gives CASSQDRLGSGSTDTQYF.

The V call is TRBV28, the J call TRBJ2-4, with D unclear. The CDR3 contains 15 residues. Looked up from germline, CDR1 is MDHEN and CDR2 is SYDVKM. Trimming stripped 7 bases from V and 1 base from J, with 14 bases between. The CDR3 loop reads CASTGWLGAKNIQYF. CDR3 DNA sequence: TGTGCCAGCACTGGCTGGCTAGGGGCCAAAAACATTCAGTACTTC.

The rearrangement joins TRBV28 to TRBJ1-3; 9 bases line up with TRBD1. This CDR3 is 15 amino acids long. Germline assignment: CDR1 MDHEN and CDR2 SYDVKM. Trimming took 6 bases from V and 0 from J; bases not matched to a gene: 3. The CDR3 region is CASRPTGGSGNTIYF. The CDR3 region has the DNA TGTGCCAGCAGACCGACAGGGGGCTCTGGAAACACCATATATTTT.

A remark on this clone: Distinct nucleotide sequences in the sample also encode this CDR3. The rearrangement links TRBV10-3 to TRBJ2-7; the D gene is possibly TRBD1 (5 bases). The germline CDR1 and CDR2 sequences are ENHRY and SYGVKD. Trimming pared 4 bases from V and 4 bases from J, leaving 14 bases between. CDR3 length: 14 residues. CDR3 in amino acids: CAISVSVQGYEQYF. The CDR3 DNA reads TGTGCCATCAGTGTATCGGTGCAGGGTTACGAGCAGTACTTC.

The chain employs TRBV5-4 and TRBJ2-5, with a possible D match to TRBD2 (5 bases). The J call may be in error: the DNA end matches TRBJ2-7 better. The CDR3 has 14 residues. Germline V CDR1 and CDR2: SGHNT, YYREEE (reference sequence). CDR3 residues: CASSGETSSYEQYF. The DNA of the CDR3 is TGTGCCAGCAGCGGGGAGACCAGTTCCTACGAGCAGTACTTC.

The chain employs TRBV11-2 and TRBJ2-3, with D tentatively TRBD2 (6 bases). Germline V gene sequence: CDR1 SGHAT, CDR2 FQNNGV. V lost 5 bases to trimming and J lost 1 base, with 16 bases between them. The CDR3 runs to 16 residues. CDR3 region: CASSPPPGSGTDTQYF. For the CDR3, the DNA is TGTGCCAGCAGCCCCCCTCCCGGGAGTGGCACAGATACGCAGTATTTT.

A note on this clone: The germline gene is not matched at one end of the junction; a read error may be the cause. CDR3 residues: CASREFRGDGYTF. For the CDR3, the DNA is TGTGCCAGCAGGGAATTCCGTGGGGATGGCTACACCTTC. This chain links TRBV25-1 with TRBJ1-2; D gene unclear. Germline CDR1 and CDR2: MGHDK and SYGVNS. The CDR3 is 13 amino acids.

The table lists this clone with a count of one. The genes are TRBV7-6 and TRBJ2-7, with 9 bases identical to TRBD1. The CDR3 is 16 amino acids. Germline CDR1 and CDR2: SGHVS and FNYEAQ. Losses at the gene ends were 4 bases for V and 1 base for J; bases not matched to a gene: 8. Here the CDR3 DNA reads TGTGCCAGCAGCTCAAGAACAGGGGGCTGGTCCTACGAGCAGTACTTC. As protein: CASSSRTGGWSYEQYF.

This clone has a single count. The chain is built from TRBV28 and TRBJ2-1; D may be TRBD1 (5 bases). This CDR3 has 14 amino acids. V dropped 4 bases and J dropped 10 bases, with 17 bases sitting between them. Germline V gene sequence: CDR1 MDHEN, CDR2 SYDVKM. The chain's CDR3 is CASSSGQGVGEQFF. The CDR3 coding sequence is TGTGCCAGCAGTTCCGGGCAGGGCGTTGGAGAGCAGTTCTTC.

The V and J genes are TRBV29-1 and TRBJ2-3, with a weak D call TRBD2 (5 bases). The CDR3 length is 13 residues. Germline V gene lookup returns CDR1 SQVTM and CDR2 ANQGSEA. Trimming took off 4 bases at V and 2 bases at J, with 10 bases between the two ends. The CDR3 nucleotides are TGCAGCGTTGTAGAAGGACTCACAGATACGCAGTATTTT. The encoded protein is CSVVEGLTDTQYF.

V and J are TRBV11-2 and TRBJ1-4, with D unclear. Trimming cost V 8 bases and J 2 bases, with 9 bases left between them. CDR3 length: 13 amino acids. Germline V CDR1 and CDR2: SGHAT, FQNNGV. CDR3: CASAVGTNEKLFF. CDR3 DNA sequence: TGTGCCAGCGCGGTCGGGACTAATGAAAAACTGTTTTTT.

The chain uses TRBV5-6 and TRBJ2-1; 14 positions agree with TRBD2. Per germline, CDR1 SGHDT and CDR2 YYEEEE. The CDR3 runs to 15 residues. Unmatched junction bases numbered 4, after V lost 4 bases and J lost 7 bases. CDR3 sequence: CASSIRLAGGNEQFF. Here the CDR3 DNA reads TGTGCCAGCAGCATCCGACTAGCGGGAGGGAATGAGCAGTTCTTC.

The chain links TRBV6-4 to TRBJ1-2; no definite D call. This CDR3 has 12 residues. The V end lost 5 bases, the J end lost 3 bases, and 7 bases lay between the germline ends. Germline V gene sequence: CDR1 MRHNA, CDR2 SNTAGT. CDR3 loop: CASSNGDYGYTF. The CDR3 nucleotides read TGTGCCAGCAGTAACGGGGACTATGGCTACACCTTC.

This chain uses TRBV13 with TRBJ2-7; 8 bases align to TRBD1. With 6 bases clipped from V and 6 bases from J, the junction kept 4 bases outside the gene matches. Germline V gene lookup returns CDR1 PRHDT and CDR2 FYEKMQ (reference sequence). The CDR3 is 12 amino acids. The CDR3, as DNA: TGTGCCAGCAGATCCACAGGGGGCGAGCAGTACTTC. This sequence encodes CASRSTGGEQYF.

The chain links TRBV5-8 to TRBJ1-4, with 10 bases fitting TRBD1. The CDR3 covers 16 residues. Losses at the gene ends were 4 bases for V and 3 bases for J; bases not matched to a gene: 6. The germline gives CDR1 SGHTS, CDR2 YDEGEE. DNA for the CDR3: TGTGCCAGCAGCCCCGACAGGGGGCCTTCTAATGAAAAACTGTTTTTT. This codes for CASSPDRGPSNEKLFF. Drawing the rest from reference TRBV5-8 and TRBJ1-4, the complete variable domain is EAGVTQSPTHLIKTRGQQATLRCSPISGHTSVYWYQQALGLGLQFLLWYDEGEERNRGNFPPRFSGRQFPNYSSELNVNALELEDSALYLCASSPDRGPSNEKLFFGSGTQLSVL.

The gene calls are TRBV11-2 and TRBJ1-1; D gene uncertain. This CDR3 is 13 amino acids long. Trimming pared 0 bases from V and 3 bases from J, leaving 5 bases between. CDR1 and CDR2 (germline): SGHAT, FQNNGV. This CDR3 is CASSLEDYTEAFF. The CDR3 bases are TGTGCCAGCAGCTTAGAAGATTACACTGAAGCTTTCTTT.

The V call is TRBV4-1, the J call TRBJ1-6; the D is unclear. Germline CDR1 and CDR2: MGHRA and YSYEKL. This CDR3 contains 14 residues. The ends were cut back, 1 base at V and 9 bases at J, with 10 bases in the middle. The CDR3 DNA follows: TGCGCCAGCAGCCAAGCCTTTTCAGGTTCACCCCTCCACTTT. Translated: CASSQAFSGSPLHF.

The rearrangement links TRBV19 to TRBJ1-2; 8 bases are a match to TRBD1. Unmatched junction bases numbered 0, after V lost 4 bases and J lost 8 bases. Germline V gene lookup returns CDR1 LNHDA and CDR2 SQIVND (reference sequence). The CDR3 covers 11 residues. This CDR3 reads CASSRDRGYTF. CDR3 DNA sequence: TGTGCCAGTAGTAGGGACAGGGGCTACACCTTC.

This clone was observed a handful of times. The chain is built from TRBV6-1 and TRBJ2-7; weak D call: TRBD1 (6 bases). The ends were cut back, 7 bases at V and 3 bases at J, with 16 bases in the middle. The CDR3 length is 14 residues. Germline lookup yields CDR1 MNHNS and CDR2 SASEGT. The CDR3 sequence is CASTRSEQGYEQYF. The CDR3 DNA sequence: TGTGCCAGCACCCGCTCGGAACAGGGCTACGAGCAGTACTTC.

J is TRBJ2-5 and V is TRBV7-9; TRBD1 matches at 9 bases. The J call may not be correct, given that the DNA end is closer to TRBJ2-7. Germline V lookup: CDR1 SEHNR, CDR2 FQNEAQ (reference sequence). This CDR3 spans 13 amino acids. This CDR3 is CASSPGQGYEQYF. CDR3 nucleotides: TGTGCCAGCAGCCCAGGACAGGGGTACGAGCAGTACTTC.

This chain links TRBV7-3 with TRBJ1-1; D unresolved. V was clipped by 3 bases and J by 7 bases, with 6 bases between them. Germline CDR1 SGHTA, CDR2 FQGTGA. The CDR3 consists of 11 residues. The CDR3 nucleotides read TGTGCCAGCAGCTTCAGAAATGAAGCTTTCTTT. This sequence encodes CASSFRNEAFF.

The rearrangement uses TRBV7-8 and TRBJ1-2, with 10 nucleotides matching TRBD1. CDR3 length: 16 residues. Germline CDR1 SGHVS, CDR2 FQNEAQ. V lost 1 base and J lost 2; bases outside the gene matches: 4. DNA of the CDR3: TGTGCCAGCAGCTTAGGGACGGGACAGGGGAACTATGGCTACACCTTC. Translating it yields CASSLGTGQGNYGYTF.

CDR3: CASSESLYEQYF. CDR3 coding DNA: TGCGCCAGCAGTGAGTCTCTTTACGAGCAGTACTTC. V gene TRBV10-2 combines with J gene TRBJ2-7; no definite D call. Germline loops: CDR1 WSHSY, CDR2 SAAADI. V was cut by 0 bases and J by 4 bases, with 4 bases left in between. This CDR3 is 12 amino acids long.

The rearrangement joins TRBV25-1 to TRBJ2-2; 7 positions match TRBD1. CDR3 size: 15 residues. Trimming took 8 bases from V and 3 from J; bases not matched to a gene: 9. Germline CDR1 MGHDK, CDR2 SYGVNS. CDR3 loop: CASGSGTADTGELFF. The CDR3 nucleotides are TGTGCCAGCGGATCCGGGACAGCTGACACCGGGGAGCTGTTTTTT.

The rearrangement links TRBV7-3 to TRBJ2-3, with TRBD2 matching 9 bases. There are 18 residues in the CDR3. J gave up 6 bases and V 1 base, and 14 bases lay outside the gene matches. Germline lookup yields CDR1 SGHTA and CDR2 FQGTGA. This chain's CDR3 is CASSLIGSGLAGQDTQYF. The CDR3, as DNA: TGTGCCAGCAGCTTAATCGGATCAGGGCTAGCGGGACAGGATACGCAGTATTTT.

The V and J genes are TRBV4-2 and TRBJ2-5; perhaps TRBD2 as D (6 bases). The V gene lost 5 bases and the J gene lost 2 bases, with 18 bases spanning the gap. CDR3 length: 16 amino acids. Germline loops: CDR1 LGHNA, CDR2 YNFKEQ. CDR3 sequence: CASSLAVGSPQETQYF. CDR3 DNA: TGTGCCAGCAGCTTAGCGGTGGGAAGTCCGCAAGAGACCCAGTACTTC.

This clone has a single count. The V gene is TRBV29-1, the J gene TRBJ2-1, with D tentatively TRBD2 (5 bases). Between the trimmed V and J ends, which lost 7 bases and 0 bases, there was a span of 22 bases. The CDR3 length is 17 residues. Germline V gene lookup returns CDR1 SQVTM and CDR2 ANQGSEA. The CDR3 spells CSGRDSFIGSSYNEQFF. In nucleotides, the CDR3 is TGCAGCGGCCGGGATAGTTTCATTGGGAGCTCCTACAATGAGCAGTTCTTC.

The rearrangement links TRBV5-1 to TRBJ1-1; no clear D. Between the trimmed V and J ends, which lost 5 bases and 7 bases, there was a span of 12 bases. Germline V gene sequence: CDR1 SGHRS, CDR2 YFSETQ. The CDR3 runs 12 residues. The CDR3 nucleotides read TGCGCCAGCAGACCCAGTGAGCGTGAAGCTTTCTTT. Its translation is CASRPSEREAFF.

This rearrangement joins TRBV19 to TRBJ1-1; D is possibly TRBD1 (6 bases). CDR3 size: 13 residues. Germline-derived CDR1 and CDR2 are LNHDA and SQIVND (reference sequence). V lost 8 bases and J lost 7, with 17 bases in between. The CDR3 here is CASEARGGFEAFF. As DNA, the CDR3 is TGTGCCAGTGAGGCCAGGGGTGGGTTTGAAGCTTTCTTT.

The chain uses TRBV7-9 and TRBJ2-3; 9 bases fit TRBD1. Germline loops: CDR1 SEHNR, CDR2 FQNEAQ (reference sequence). The CDR3 loop spans 17 amino acids. The V gene end was trimmed by 3 bases and the J gene end by 4 bases; junction bases not matched to a gene: 11. CDR3 in DNA: TGTGCCAGCAGCTTGGGGACAGGGAGTGGGTTAGCAGATACGCAGTATTTT. Amino acid sequence: CASSLGTGSGLADTQYF.

The chain joins TRBV4-1 to TRBJ1-4, with a tentative D call TRBD1 (5 bases). Germline values: CDR1 MGHRA, CDR2 YSYEKL. The CDR3 extends over 16 amino acids. V was pared by 1 base and J by 6 bases, with 15 bases between. The chain's CDR3 is CASSQVGKTDYEKLFF. The CDR3 region has the DNA TGCGCCAGCAGCCAAGTTGGGAAGACAGACTATGAAAAACTGTTTTTT.

This clone occurred a few times. The chain combines TRBV7-9 with TRBJ1-1; weak D call: TRBD1 (6 bases). The CDR3 has 14 amino acids. Germline V gene data show CDR1 as SEHNR and CDR2 as FQNEAQ (reference sequence). V shed 7 bases and J shed 0 bases, with 12 bases lying between them. In DNA form, the CDR3 reads TGTGCCAGCACCAGAAACAGGGTGAACACTGAAGCTTTCTTT. Translating it yields CASTRNRVNTEAFF.